A single sample gave rise to the 27 T cell receptor beta chains below, sequenced in a study of response to subunit inactivated influenza vaccine. MiXCR, applied by TCRdb to the RT-PCR reads, yields one record per CDR3 protein. The data hold 450,000 to 600,000 distinct CDR3 sequences, with about 7.2% observed a single time. Sequencing was performed on PBMCs from blood, taken around 25 months after vaccination. These receptors were taken from a man aged 50 to 69 who received an inactivated influenza vaccine.

This clonotype was recorded a few times. V gene TRBV11-2 combines with J gene TRBJ1-1, with 7 positions matching TRBD1. The CDR3 is made up of 18 amino acids. The trim removed 6 bases at V and 1 base at J, leaving 17 bases unmatched. Germline CDR1 reads SGHAT; CDR2 reads FQNNGV. The CDR3 DNA reads TGTGCCAGCAGAGAGGGGATTTTCACGGGACAGAAGAACACTGAAGCTTTCTTT. Protein: CASREGIFTGQKNTEAFF.

This chain joins TRBV29-1 and TRBJ2-5; 9 bases agree with TRBD1. Trimming removed 3 bases from V and 5 bases from J; junction bases left unmatched: 7. Germline V lookup: CDR1 SQVTM, CDR2 ANQGSEA. This CDR3 has 14 residues. The CDR3 region has the DNA TGCAGCGTTGATGGACAGGGGACGGGGGAGACCCAGTACTTC. This gives the protein CSVDGQGTGETQYF.

The rearrangement joins TRBV20-1 to TRBJ2-1; 7 positions match TRBD1. Germline V gene lookup returns CDR1 DFQATT and CDR2 SNEGSKA (reference sequence). The length of the CDR3 is 11 residues. The junction had 6 bases not matched to a gene; V was cut back by 7 bases and J by 9 bases. CDR3 region: CSDAGTVEQFF. Here the CDR3 DNA reads TGCAGTGACGCCGGGACAGTTGAGCAGTTCTTC.

The chain employs TRBV5-5 and TRBJ2-5; either TRBD1 or TRBD2 may supply D (5 bases each). Germline CDR1 is SGHKS and CDR2 is YYEKEE (reference sequence). CDR3 length: 14 residues. The V end was cut by 3 bases, the J end by 2 bases, with 11 bases between. The DNA for the CDR3 is TGTGCCAGCAGCTCCGGGACGGCTCAAGAGACCCAGTACTTC. It yields the protein CASSSGTAQETQYF.

The table lists this clonotype with many counts. The rearrangement links TRBV20-1 to TRBJ2-7; TRBD2 matches 15 bases. V lost 4 bases, J lost 3 bases, and 16 bases stayed unmatched. Germline-derived CDR1 and CDR2 are DFQATT and SNEGSKA (reference sequence). CDR3 length equals 19 residues. For the CDR3, the DNA is TGCAGTGCTACCGCCCCCGGGACTAGCGGGGGGCGGCCCCTCTACGAGCAGTACTTC. Residues: CSATAPGTSGGRPLYEQYF.

This clonotype was found many times. This chain links TRBV5-5 with TRBJ2-2; D gene ambiguous. Germline CDR1 is SGHKS and CDR2 is YYEKEE (reference sequence). The CDR3 loop spans 10 amino acids. Trimming stripped 10 bases from V and 5 bases from J, with 6 bases between. CDR3 sequence: CAGKTGELFF. CDR3 nucleotide sequence: TGTGCCGGAAAAACCGGGGAGCTGTTTTTT.

This clonotype was detected many times. The V gene is TRBV20-1, the J gene TRBJ1-1; TRBD1 matches at 8 bases. There are 16 residues in the CDR3. Germline-derived CDR1 and CDR2 are DFQATT and SNEGSKA (reference sequence). Unmatched junction bases numbered 19, after V lost 8 bases and J lost 5 bases. CDR3 coding DNA: TGCAGTCCCAATCGAAGACAGGGGCGAAGGGTTACTGAAGCTTTCTTT. This translates into CSPNRRQGRRVTEAFF.

This clonotype was observed many times. The CDR3 DNA follows: TGCAGCGTTGGCGGAGGGCAGACCTACGAGCAGTACTTC. Translating gives CSVGGGQTYEQYF. This rearrangement joins TRBV29-1 to TRBJ2-7, with D tentatively TRBD2 (6 bases). Trimming left V 4 bases short and J 2 bases short, with 12 bases between. There are 13 residues in the CDR3. The germline gives CDR1 SQVTM, CDR2 ANQGSEA.

The chain combines TRBV7-9 with TRBJ2-1; 13 nucleotides align to TRBD2. Germline V gives CDR1 SEHNR, CDR2 FQNEAQ (reference sequence). Trimming removed 4 bases from V and 4 bases from J; junction bases left unmatched: 4. The CDR3 consists of 16 residues. Here the CDR3 reads CASSYPGLAGYNEQFF. CDR3 bases: TGTGCCAGCAGCTACCCGGGACTAGCGGGGTACAATGAGCAGTTCTTC.

The rearrangement uses TRBV12-3 or TRBV12-4 and TRBJ2-1; no clear D. The CDR3 runs to 12 residues. The germline V and J ends were trimmed by 6 bases and 6 bases, with 9 bases remaining between them. This CDR3 reads CASSEGPNEQFF. In nucleotides, the CDR3 is TGTGCCAGCAGCGAAGGACCCAATGAGCAGTTCTTC.

The chain joins TRBV27 to TRBJ2-7; 8 nucleotides line up with TRBD1. The CDR3 is made up of 20 amino acids. Looked up from germline, CDR1 is MNHEY and CDR2 is SMNVEV (reference sequence). V was clipped by 1 base and J by 3 bases; unmatched bases: 20. CDR3 DNA: TGTGCCAGCAGTTTATTGAGGGGAGCCGGGACAGGAGTCTCTGGCTACGAGCAGTACTTC. Residues: CASSLLRGAGTGVSGYEQYF.

The table lists this clonotype with a few counts. The rearrangement joins TRBV12-3 or TRBV12-4 to TRBJ1-4; D is undetermined. The CDR3 runs 16 residues. V lost 5 bases and J lost 0, with 13 bases in between. Here the CDR3 reads CASSIWWPATNEKLFF. The CDR3 nucleotides are TGTGCCAGCAGTATCTGGTGGCCTGCAACTAATGAAAAACTGTTTTTT.

There are many counts of this clonotype. The chain is built from TRBV5-1 and TRBJ2-1; 7 bases are shared with TRBD2. V lost 0 bases to trimming and J lost 7 bases; unmatched junction nucleotides: 10. The CDR3 sequence is 16 residues long. CDR1 SGHRS and CDR2 YFSETQ come from the germline V gene. CDR3 sequence (DNA): TGCGCCAGCAGCTTGGATTACGGACTAGTCGGTAATGAGCAGTTCTTC. This gives the protein CASSLDYGLVGNEQFF.

This clonotype was observed at least ten times. V usage is TRBV12-3 or TRBV12-4 and J usage is TRBJ2-5; 11 bases map to TRBD2. The CDR3 contains 15 residues. V gave up 4 bases and J gave up 8 bases; unmatched junction bases: 9. The CDR3 loop is CASSWVTSGSGTQYF. The CDR3 DNA reads TGTGCCAGCAGTTGGGTTACTAGCGGGAGTGGTACCCAGTACTTC.

This clonotype was seen repeatedly, ten times or more. The genes are TRBV10-3 and TRBJ2-7; 10 positions match TRBD1. The CDR3 has 14 amino acids. Germline loops: CDR1 ENHRY, CDR2 SYGVKD. V shed 6 bases and J 5 bases; nucleotides not matched to a gene: 7. The CDR3 DNA is TGTGCCATCAGCCGGGGACAGGGGTCGGACGAGCAGTACTTC. It codes for CAISRGQGSDEQYF.

This clonotype appeared a few times. The rearrangement joins TRBV20-1 to TRBJ2-1, with D perhaps TRBD2 (5 bases). This CDR3 is 17 amino acids long. The V end lost 2 bases, the J end lost 5 bases, and 22 bases lay between the germline ends. CDR1 DFQATT and CDR2 SNEGSKA come from the germline V gene (reference sequence). CDR3 loop: CSARTGLARDLHNEQFF. CDR3 nucleotides: TGCAGTGCTAGAACCGGGCTGGCGAGGGATCTTCACAATGAGCAGTTCTTC.

This chain uses TRBV5-1 with TRBJ1-4; D is unresolved. The V end was cut by 7 bases, the J end by 4 bases, with 8 bases between. Germline values: CDR1 SGHRS, CDR2 YFSETQ. This CDR3 region has 12 residues. The CDR3 sequence: CASRRDNEKLFF. CDR3 DNA sequence: TGCGCCAGCCGGCGGGATAATGAAAAACTGTTTTTT.

V and J are TRBV7-8 and TRBJ2-3; no clear D. Trimming stripped 5 bases from V and 3 bases from J, with 9 bases between. The CDR3 consists of 13 residues. The germline V gene encodes CDR1 SGHVS and CDR2 FQNEAQ. The CDR3 loop reads CASSKTPTDTQYF. In nucleotides, the CDR3 is TGTGCCAGCAGCAAGACTCCTACAGATACGCAGTATTTT.

This clonotype was seen more than once but under ten times. This chain connects TRBV18 to TRBJ2-1; D is unresolved. Germline V gives CDR1 KGHSH, CDR2 LQKENI. The CDR3 extends over 15 amino acids. With 1 base removed from V and 4 bases from J, the gap between germline ends came to 11 bases. CDR3 nucleotide sequence: TGTGCCAGCTCACCACAGAATAACCAATACAATGAGCAGTTCTTC. It encodes CASSPQNNQYNEQFF.

This clonotype was detected a few times. This sequence joins TRBV20-1 and TRBJ2-3; 8 positions agree with TRBD1. This CDR3 is 14 amino acids long. V was clipped by 5 bases and J by 8 bases; unmatched bases: 12. Germline CDR1 reads DFQATT; CDR2 reads SNEGSKA (reference sequence). The CDR3 DNA reads TGCAGTGCTGTCCAGGGGGCAACCTCAGCTACGCAGTATTTT. Its protein is CSAVQGATSATQYF.

This clonotype was counted at least ten times. CDR3 loop: CASSQDPGSGNTIYF. Written as DNA, the CDR3 is TGCGCCAGCAGCCAAGACCCGGGCTCTGGAAACACCATATATTTT. The chain couples TRBV4-3 to TRBJ1-3; D call uncertain. CDR1 is LGHNA and CDR2 is YSLEER in the germline V gene. The CDR3 contains 15 residues. V was trimmed by 0 bases and J by 0 bases, leaving 6 bases between them.

This clonotype was picked up a small number of times. The chain employs TRBV20-1 and TRBJ2-5; possible D gene TRBD2, 7 bases. V was clipped by 0 bases and J by 4 bases, with 21 bases between them. CDR1 is DFQATT, CDR2 SNEGSKA, per germline (reference sequence). The CDR3 contains 17 residues. CDR3 in amino acids: CSARDIVGGLSRETQYF. CDR3 in DNA: TGCAGTGCTAGAGATATTGTGGGGGGGCTTTCTAGAGAGACCCAGTACTTC.

The chain couples TRBV5-5 to TRBJ1-2; D remains unclear. Germline CDR1 is SGHKS and CDR2 is YYEKEE (reference sequence). V was shortened by 4 bases and J by 0 bases, with 16 bases between the two germline ends. This CDR3 region has 16 residues. CDR3 loop: CASSLDHLTANYGYTF. Here the CDR3 DNA reads TGTGCCAGCAGCCTGGATCACCTGACGGCTAACTATGGCTACACCTTC.

This clonotype came up many times. The rearrangement links TRBV10-2 to TRBJ2-7; the D gene is possibly TRBD1 (6 bases). CDR3 size: 16 residues. Trimming stripped 5 bases from V and 1 base from J, with 18 bases between. Germline V gene data show CDR1 as WSHSY and CDR2 as SAAADI. CDR3 bases: TGCGCCAGCAGTTCTGGACAGAGCCAAGTATCCTACGAGCAGTACTTC. It specifies CASSSGQSQVSYEQYF.

This clonotype has a handful of counts. V and J are TRBV30 and TRBJ2-3; the D gene is possibly TRBD2 (5 bases). This CDR3 has 14 amino acids. Germline lookup yields CDR1 GTSNPN and CDR2 SVGIG (reference sequence). With 0 bases removed from V and 4 bases from J, the gap between germline ends came to 11 bases. The CDR3 DNA reads TGTGCCTGGAGTGTAGCGCTGGGAGCAGATACGCAGTATTTT. This sequence encodes CAWSVALGADTQYF.

This clonotype was counted ten times or more. The CDR3 spells CASSFPGRSYEQYF. CDR3 nucleotide sequence: TGCGCCAGCAGCTTTCCCGGGAGAAGCTACGAGCAGTACTTC. The gene calls are TRBV5-1 and TRBJ2-7; TRBD2 is a possible D gene (6 bases). Trimming left V 2 bases short and J 3 bases short, with 12 bases between. This CDR3 is 14 amino acids long. The germline CDR1 and CDR2 sequences are SGHRS and YFSETQ.

This clonotype was observed a few times. The rearrangement uses TRBV4-2 and TRBJ2-6; 7 nucleotides line up with TRBD1. From germline, CDR1 is LGHNA and CDR2 YNFKEQ. V shed 4 bases and J 0 bases; nucleotides not matched to a gene: 6. This CDR3 has 17 amino acids. Here the CDR3 reads CASSRGDSLSGANVLTF. Here the CDR3 DNA reads TGTGCCAGCAGCCGTGGGGACAGCCTCTCTGGGGCCAACGTCCTGACTTTC.